This T cell receptor (beta chain) is drawn from a study of cytomegalovirus exposure and HLA in healthy donors. The CDR3 length is 14 residues. Generated by immunoSEQ multiplex PCR, the TCRdb table keeps only in-frame clones and is missing some. The profile shows 250,000 to 400,000 clones, 70% to 90% of them singletons. V and J are TRBV21-1 and TRBJ2-7; no DNA check was done on the table's D call, TRBD2. TRBV21-1 is reported as a pseudogene. The source is a man aged 30 to 39 in good health and CMV-seronegative. The sample was PBMCs. DNA of the CDR3: TGTGCCAGCAGCCCCCGGATACTTCTCGGGGAGCAGTACTTC. Protein sequence: CASSPRILLGEQYF.